This T cell receptor (beta chain) stems from a study of shared clonotypes between healthy human individuals. For the study at large: Each donor contributed plates that comprised three CD4 naive, three CD4 memory, two CD8 naive and one CD8 memory.

Study-level results: Donor scarcity curtailed the genetic and exposure-history diversity represented herein. Sampling covered blood only; tissue repertoires likely differ. Large depth notwithstanding, sorted-subset sequencing proved incomplete by rarefaction.

A note on this clone: Its antigen is not identified.

Germline V gene data show CDR1 as MDHEN and CDR2 as SYDVKM. This CDR3 contains 14 residues. V was shortened by 3 bases and J by 4 bases, with 11 bases between the two germline ends. Sequenced by immunoSEQ multiplex PCR; TCRdb stores in-frame clones only, minus some. In the table there are 2 million to 2.5 million clones, approximately 93% of which are singletons. The sequence was obtained from a man between 18 and 35 years old in good health. Some clones in this sample may be carry-over from other donors' samples. The sample was naive CD4+ T cells from PBMCs. As to subset: CD45RA+ positively selected. This rearrangement joins TRBV28 to TRBJ2-3; D is undetermined. The CDR3 is CASSLVGRSDTQYF. CDR3 in DNA: TGTGCCAGCAGTTTGGTCGGTAGATCAGATACGCAGTATTTT.